The 27 T cell receptor beta chains given below trace back to one sample, sequenced in a study of cytomegalovirus exposure and HLA in healthy donors. The PCR employed 60 Vbeta primers together with 13 Jbeta primers. Assay: immunoSEQ multiplex PCR; the TCRdb copy retains only in-frame clones and omits some. The table lists under 100,000 clones, around 68% of them singletons, with 14% to 15% in the top ten. The sequencing input was PBMCs. The origin of the receptors is a woman aged 40 to 50 in good health and CMV-seropositive.

This chain uses TRBV7-8 with TRBJ1-3; TRBD1 agrees at 9 bases. The CDR3 totals 15 residues. The V gene end was trimmed by 5 bases and the J gene end by 3 bases; junction bases not matched to a gene: 5. The germline V gene encodes CDR1 SGHVS and CDR2 FQNEAQ. The CDR3 coding sequence is TGTGCCAGCAGCATACAGGGGGCTGGTGGAAACACCATATATTTT. Translated: CASSIQGAGGNTIYF.

The rearrangement links TRBV6-1 to TRBJ2-1; possibly TRBD2 for D (6 bases). V was shortened by 2 bases and J by 3 bases, with 14 bases between the two germline ends. The CDR3 is made up of 16 amino acids. The germline gives CDR1 MNHNS, CDR2 SASEGT. The CDR3: CASSELGQGGYNEQFF. Here the CDR3 DNA reads TGTGCCAGCAGTGAACTTGGGCAGGGAGGCTACAATGAGCAGTTCTTC.

The chain joins TRBV4-3 to TRBJ2-1, with TRBD2 identical over 8 bases. Unmatched junction bases numbered 8, after V lost 0 bases and J lost 4 bases. CDR1 LGHNA and CDR2 YSLEER come from the germline V gene. The CDR3 consists of 17 residues. In nucleotides, the CDR3 is TGCGCCAGCAGCCAAGATCTCTCGGGAGGGACGTACAATGAGCAGTTCTTC. Encoded protein: CASSQDLSGGTYNEQFF.

This CDR3 reads CASSLSGQGTYEQYF. The CDR3 coding sequence is TGTGCCAGCAGCTTATCGGGACAGGGGACCTACGAGCAGTACTTC. The chain links TRBV13 to TRBJ2-7; TRBD1 aligns across 10 bases. The germline V gene encodes CDR1 PRHDT and CDR2 FYEKMQ (reference sequence). The CDR3 is 15 residues long. The V and J ends lost 2 bases and 2 bases, in that order; junction bases with no gene match: 3. Supplemented by reference TRBV13 and TRBJ2-7, the full variable domain reads AAGVIQSPRHLIKEKRETATLKCYPIPRHDTVYWYQQGPGQDPQFLISFYEKMQSDKGSIPDRFSAQQFSDYHSELNMSSLELGDSALYFCASSLSGQGTYEQYFGPGTRLTVT.

The chain has TRBV7-2 and TRBJ2-7, with D possibly matching TRBD2 (5 bases). The CDR3 contains 14 residues. Germline V gene sequence: CDR1 SGHTA, CDR2 FQGNSA. V was pared by 4 bases and J by 1 base, with 11 bases between. CDR3 amino acids: CASSSEGASYEQYF. CDR3 DNA: TGTGCCAGCAGCTCCGAGGGTGCGTCCTACGAGCAGTACTTC.

The chain is built from TRBV19 and TRBJ2-1, with TRBD2 identical over 11 bases. This CDR3 spans 15 amino acids. V was clipped by 6 bases and J by 4 bases; unmatched bases: 5. The germline gives CDR1 LNHDA, CDR2 SQIVND (reference sequence). CDR3 sequence (DNA): TGTGCCAGTAGCAGACTAGCGGGACCTTACAATGAGCAGTTCTTC. Protein: CASSRLAGPYNEQFF.

This sequence joins TRBV5-1 and TRBJ1-4, with 9 bases that match TRBD1. Trimming removed 4 bases from V and 6 bases from J; junction bases left unmatched: 7. CDR1 is SGHRS, CDR2 YFSETQ, per germline. This CDR3 contains 15 residues. The chain's CDR3 is CASSLGTGGDEKLFF. CDR3 sequence (DNA): TGCGCCAGCAGCCTGGGCACAGGGGGCGATGAAAAACTGTTTTTT.

In this sample, this clone turned up once. V gene TRBV5-1 combines with J gene TRBJ2-7; the match to TRBD2 covers 7 bases. The trim removed 0 bases at V and 4 bases at J, leaving 10 bases unmatched. The CDR3 is made up of 16 amino acids. Germline values: CDR1 SGHRS, CDR2 YFSETQ. CDR3 sequence: CASSLAGASGTYEQYF. CDR3 coding DNA: TGCGCCAGCAGCTTGGCCGGAGCTAGCGGAACTTACGAGCAGTACTTC. The full variable domain, with the rest looked up from reference TRBV5-1 and TRBJ2-7, is KAGVTQTPRYLIKTRGQQVTLSCSPISGHRSVSWYQQTPGQGLQFLFEYFSETQRNKGNFPGRFSGRQFSNSRSEMNVSTLELGDSALYLCASSLAGASGTYEQYFGPGTRLTVT.

The chain couples TRBV18 to TRBJ1-3; D is ambiguous. The CDR3 length is 16 residues. The germline gives CDR1 KGHSH, CDR2 LQKENI. V was cut by 1 base and J by 2 bases, with 12 bases left in between. The CDR3 region has the DNA TGTGCCAGCTCACCACGAGGAGGTCGGGCTGGAAACACCATATATTTT. Translating it yields CASSPRGGRAGNTIYF.

This clone has just a few counts. Other DNA sequences of this sample code for an identical CDR3. For the CDR3, the DNA is TGTGCCAGCAGCTCTAGTGGTACCCGCTCCTACGAGCAGTACTTC. Its protein product is CASSSSGTRSYEQYF. The V call is TRBV7-2, the J call TRBJ2-7; D is undetermined. The V end lost 4 bases, the J end lost 0 bases, and 13 bases lay between the germline ends. The CDR3 extends over 15 amino acids. Germline CDR1 SGHTA, CDR2 FQGNSA.

The rearrangement joins TRBV19 to TRBJ2-1, with 7 bases that match TRBD1. Germline CDR1 and CDR2: LNHDA and SQIVND (reference sequence). The trim removed 5 bases at V and 8 bases at J, leaving 6 bases unmatched. The length of the CDR3 is 13 residues. CDR3 sequence (DNA): TGTGCCAGTAGTCTCCGACAGGGCCATGAGCAGTTCTTC. Amino acids: CASSLRQGHEQFF.

This clone was found a few times. The genes are TRBV4-1 and TRBJ2-5; unclear D gene. The germline gives CDR1 MGHRA, CDR2 YSYEKL. Trimming shortened V by 1 base and J by 0 bases, and 9 bases separated the two germline ends. This CDR3 contains 15 residues. The CDR3 sequence is CASSQVGADQETQYF. The CDR3 DNA is TGCGCCAGCAGCCAAGTCGGCGCGGACCAAGAGACCCAGTACTTC.

This clone appeared once. The CDR3 loop reads CASSPRGYEQYF. The CDR3 nucleotides read TGTGCCAGCAGTCCCAGGGGCTACGAGCAGTACTTC. The chain is built from TRBV28 and TRBJ2-7, with TRBD1 as a possible D gene (6 bases). V lost 5 bases and J 3 bases, leaving 8 bases between the germline ends. The CDR3 length is 12 residues. CDR1 and CDR2 from the germline V gene are MDHEN and SYDVKM.

This clone occurred once. J is TRBJ1-1 and V is TRBV7-9, with D perhaps TRBD1 (6 bases). Trimming took 3 bases from V and 4 from J, leaving 21 bases between them. The CDR3 totals 17 residues. In germline, CDR1 is SEHNR, CDR2 FQNEAQ (reference sequence). DNA of the CDR3: TGTGCCAGCAGCTTCTCGGTCCTCGTGCGGGGGGCCACTGAAGCTTTCTTT. Its translation is CASSFSVLVRGATEAFF.

The CDR3 DNA follows: TGTGCCAGCAGGTCTCAACAGGGGGCGTCTAATGAAAAACTGTTTTTT. This translates into CASRSQQGASNEKLFF. This sequence joins TRBV28 and TRBJ1-4, with 9 nucleotides matching TRBD1. The CDR3 spans 16 residues. The trim removed 6 bases at V and 3 bases at J, leaving 8 bases unmatched. The germline V gene has CDR1 MDHEN and CDR2 SYDVKM.

The chain links TRBV7-9 to TRBJ1-2; D may be TRBD1 (5 bases). From germline, CDR1 is SEHNR and CDR2 FQNEAQ (reference sequence). This CDR3 is 14 amino acids long. V was shortened by 5 bases and J by 6 bases, with 16 bases between the two germline ends. The CDR3 reads CASSDEARTNGYTF. The CDR3 coding sequence is TGTGCCAGCAGCGACGAGGCACGGACAAATGGCTACACCTTC. The whole variable domain, filled in from reference TRBV7-9 and TRBJ1-2, reads DTGVSQNPRHKITKRGQNVTFRCDPISEHNRLYWYRQTLGQGPEFLTYFQNEAQLEKSRLLSDRFSAERPKGSFSTLEIQRTEQGDSAMYLCASSDEARTNGYTFGSGTRLTVV.

The chain joins TRBV5-1 to TRBJ2-3; 9 bases fit TRBD1. V lost 7 bases to trimming and J lost 3 bases; unmatched junction nucleotides: 15. The germline V gene has CDR1 SGHRS and CDR2 YFSETQ. This CDR3 is built from 17 residues. As DNA, the CDR3 is TGCGCCAGCTCCCCGGGTGAAACAGGGGGCTGGACAGATACGCAGTATTTT. Translating it yields CASSPGETGGWTDTQYF.

The genes are TRBV6-5 and TRBJ1-4, with TRBD1 as a possible D gene (5 bases). CDR1 and CDR2 (germline): MNHEY, SVGAGI. CDR3 length equals 15 residues. The V gene lost 5 bases and the J gene lost 3 bases, with 13 bases spanning the gap. CDR3 nucleotides: TGTGCCAGCAGTGGCAGGGTTTCTTCTAATGAAAAACTGTTTTTT. Its protein is CASSGRVSSNEKLFF.

This clone was observed a handful of times. The chain combines TRBV18 with TRBJ1-1, with 12 bases aligning to TRBD1. Germline-derived CDR1 and CDR2 are KGHSH and LQKENI. With V trimmed by 0 bases and J by 0 bases, 8 bases remained unmatched. The CDR3 runs to 19 residues. CDR3 sequence (DNA): TGTGCCAGCTCACCACCGGTGCTAGGGACAGGGGGCCTGAACACTGAAGCTTTCTTT. Amino acids: CASSPPVLGTGGLNTEAFF.

V and J are TRBV11-2 and TRBJ2-3; TRBD2 agrees at 12 bases. CDR3 length equals 14 residues. V lost 5 bases to trimming and J lost 14 bases; unmatched junction nucleotides: 11. From germline, CDR1 is SGHAT and CDR2 FQNNGV. The CDR3 sequence: CASSPWTSGNFRYF. In DNA form, the CDR3 reads TGTGCCAGCAGCCCATGGACTAGCGGGAACTTCAGGTATTTT. Combining the CDR3 with reference TRBV11-2 and TRBJ2-3 gives the whole variable domain EAGVAQSPRYKIIEKRQSVAFWCNPISGHATLYWYQQILGQGPKLLIQFQNNGVVDDSQLPKDRFSAERLKGVDSTLKIQPAKLEDSAVYLCASSPWTSGNFRYFGPGTRLTVL.

The gene calls are TRBV15 and TRBJ2-2; a weak D match, TRBD2 (5 bases). The germline CDR1 and CDR2 sequences are LNHNV and YYDKDF (reference sequence). Trimming left V 4 bases short and J 1 base short, with 10 bases between. This CDR3 has 15 amino acids. The CDR3 reads CATSKRGGNTGELFF. CDR3 DNA sequence: TGTGCCACCAGCAAGAGAGGAGGGAACACCGGGGAGCTGTTTTTT.

The sample holds one count of this clone. This chain connects TRBV2 to TRBJ2-7, with D perhaps TRBD1 (7 bases). The CDR3 sequence is 15 residues long. Looked up from germline, CDR1 is SNHLY and CDR2 is FYNNEI. V dropped 5 bases and J dropped 3 bases, with 17 bases sitting between them. The CDR3 nucleotides read TGTGCCAGCAGTTCCCAGGGGGGATCCGACTACGAGCAGTACTTC. It yields the protein CASSSQGGSDYEQYF.

This clone was seen a few times. The chain employs TRBV29-1 and TRBJ2-2, with D perhaps TRBD1 (6 bases). Trimming cost V 7 bases and J 5 bases, with 11 bases left between them. CDR1 and CDR2 (germline): SQVTM, ANQGSEA. There are 12 residues in the CDR3. DNA of the CDR3: TGCAGCGCGCCACAGGGAACCGGGGAGCTGTTTTTT. Translation gives CSAPQGTGELFF.

CDR3 sequence: CATSTGLAESDTQYF. CDR3 nucleotides: TGTGCCACCAGCACCGGACTAGCGGAGTCAGATACGCAGTATTTT. The gene calls are TRBV15 and TRBJ2-3; TRBD2 agrees at 10 bases. The CDR3 runs to 15 residues. Germline CDR1 reads LNHNV; CDR2 reads YYDKDF (reference sequence). The J segment lost 4 bases and the V segment lost 4 bases, leaving 5 bases of the junction unmatched.

The gene calls are TRBV10-3 and TRBJ2-2; 9 bases match TRBD1. The CDR3 has 15 amino acids. The J segment lost 0 bases and the V segment lost 6 bases, leaving 2 bases of the junction unmatched. The germline CDR1 and CDR2 sequences are ENHRY and SYGVKD. Written as DNA, the CDR3 is TGTGCCATCAGGGGACAGGGATCGAACACCGGGGAGCTGTTTTTT. Amino acids: CAIRGQGSNTGELFF.

V is TRBV19 and J is TRBJ1-5, with 11 positions matching TRBD1. From germline, CDR1 is LNHDA and CDR2 SQIVND (reference sequence). Trimming at V came to 5 bases and at J to 0 bases, leaving 9 bases not matched to a gene. The length of the CDR3 is 18 residues. The CDR3 DNA sequence: TGTGCCAGTAGTGCCAGGGACAGGGGGTCTTTTAGCAATCAGCCCCAGCATTTT. Translated: CASSARDRGSFSNQPQHF.

The chain carries TRBV30 and TRBJ1-1, with D tentatively TRBD1 (5 bases). This CDR3 contains 13 residues. The V and J ends lost 0 bases and 5 bases respectively, with 10 bases between them. Germline CDR1 GTSNPN, CDR2 SVGIG (reference sequence). CDR3 residues: CAWSVLKGTEAFF. In nucleotides, the CDR3 is TGTGCCTGGAGTGTACTGAAGGGGACTGAAGCTTTCTTT. Full variable domain (outside the CDR3, taken from reference TRBV30 and TRBJ1-1): SQTIHQWPATLVQPVGSPLSLECTVEGTSNPNLYWYRQAAGRGLQLLFYSVGIGQISSEVPQNLSASRPQDRQFILSSKKLLLSDSGFYLCAWSVLKGTEAFFGQGTRLTVV.